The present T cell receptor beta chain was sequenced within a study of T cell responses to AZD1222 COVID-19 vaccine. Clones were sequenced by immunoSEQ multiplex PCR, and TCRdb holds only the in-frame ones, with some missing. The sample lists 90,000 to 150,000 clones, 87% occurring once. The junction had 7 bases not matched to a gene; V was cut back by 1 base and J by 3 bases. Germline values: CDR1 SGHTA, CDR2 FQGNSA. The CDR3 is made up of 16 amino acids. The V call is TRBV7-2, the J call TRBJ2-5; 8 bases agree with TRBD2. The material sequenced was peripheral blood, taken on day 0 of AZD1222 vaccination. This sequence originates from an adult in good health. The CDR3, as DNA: TGTGCCAGCAGCTTAGTTCACGGGGGGGGTGAAGAGACCCAGTACTTC. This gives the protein CASSLVHGGGEETQYF.